The 23 T cell receptor beta chains presented below share a single source sample, sequenced in a study of T cells in Graves' hyperthyroidism and ophthalmopathy. The investigators amplified TCR beta CDR3 regions from RNA transcripts. The primer set for the first-round RT-PCR of the TCR CDR3 was HTBI. TCRdb recomputed calls from the multiplex PCR reads with MiXCR, one row per CDR3 protein. This sample has roughly 840,000 distinct CDR3 sequences, with about two fifths found just once. The sample comprised blood. All receptors come from a young man with Graves' hyperthyroidism.

This clonotype has a count of ten or more. The chain joins TRBV19 to TRBJ1-1; D is undetermined. This CDR3 has 12 amino acids. In germline, CDR1 is LNHDA, CDR2 SQIVND (reference sequence). The V end was cut by 3 bases, the J end by 11 bases, with 13 bases between. The CDR3 spells CASSIPGGRAFF. The DNA of the CDR3 is TGTGCCAGTAGTATCCCCGGAGGGAGGGCTTTCTTT.

Many counts were recorded for this clonotype. CDR3 amino acids: CASSLQQETQYF. In nucleotides, the CDR3 is TGTGCCAGCAGCTTACAACAAGAGACCCAGTACTTC. The chain joins TRBV7-9 to TRBJ2-5; no clear D gene. Per the germline V gene, CDR1 is SEHNR and CDR2 is FQNEAQ (reference sequence). Trimming stripped 2 bases from V and 2 bases from J, with 3 bases between. The CDR3 is made up of 12 amino acids.

The chain combines TRBV4-1 with TRBJ2-7; no firm D call. Germline CDR1 reads MGHRA; CDR2 reads YSYEKL. V shed 0 bases and J shed 5 bases, with 11 bases lying between them. This CDR3 is built from 14 residues. CDR3 nucleotides: TGCGCCAGCAGCCAAGAGGCACGGGTAAACGAGCAGTACTTC. It encodes CASSQEARVNEQYF.

This clonotype has ten or more counts. CDR3 in amino acids: CASSRSGQGASGSNQPQHF. DNA for the CDR3: TGTGCCAGCAGTCGCTCGGGACAGGGGGCATCGGGTAGCAATCAGCCCCAGCATTTT. This chain connects TRBV2 to TRBJ1-5, with 12 positions matching TRBD1. Germline values: CDR1 SNHLY, CDR2 FYNNEI. Trimming at V came to 5 bases and at J to 0 bases, leaving 11 bases not matched to a gene. The CDR3 length is 19 residues.

The gene calls are TRBV20-1 and TRBJ1-1; D remains ambiguous. Trimming cost V 5 bases and J 5 bases, with 18 bases left between them. The CDR3 consists of 14 residues. In germline, CDR1 is DFQATT, CDR2 SNEGSKA (reference sequence). CDR3 in DNA: TGCAGTGCTCACCGAGACGTGTTCGGAACTGAAGCTTTCTTT. Residues: CSAHRDVFGTEAFF.

This clonotype was detected a few times. A much larger clone lies one base from this, so it may be a read error. The chain carries TRBV6-1 and TRBJ1-2; the D is unclear. The CDR3 totals 10 residues. From germline, CDR1 is MNHNS and CDR2 SASEGT. V was clipped by 1 base and J by 7 bases, with 1 base between them. Written as DNA, the CDR3 is TGTGCCAGCAGTGAAGGTGGCTACACCTTC. Residues: CASSEGGYTF.

The genes are TRBV6-6 and TRBJ2-7; the match to TRBD2 covers 13 bases. The CDR3 runs 14 residues. With 11 bases clipped from V and 2 bases from J, the junction kept 6 bases outside the gene matches. Germline-derived CDR1 and CDR2 are MNHNY and SVGAGI (reference sequence). The CDR3 is CAVHGTSGTYEQYF. Here the CDR3 DNA reads TGTGCCGTCCACGGGACTAGCGGGACCTACGAGCAGTACTTC.

The chain has TRBV5-1 and TRBJ1-4; 7 bases fit TRBD1. The CDR3 covers 14 residues. The V and J ends lost 1 base and 8 bases, in that order; junction bases with no gene match: 5. The germline V gene encodes CDR1 SGHRS and CDR2 YFSETQ. The CDR3 DNA follows: TGCGCCAGCAGCTTGATAGGGGGCGACGAAAAACTGTTTTTT. Its translation: CASSLIGGDEKLFF. Full variable domain (rest looked up from reference TRBV5-1 and TRBJ1-4): KAGVTQTPRYLIKTRGQQVTLSCSPISGHRSVSWYQQTPGQGLQFLFEYFSETQRNKGNFPGRFSGRQFSNSRSEMNVSTLELGDSALYLCASSLIGGDEKLFFGSGTQLSVL.

The chain couples TRBV15 to TRBJ2-7; TRBD2 agrees at 14 bases. Looked up from germline, CDR1 is LNHNV and CDR2 is YYDKDF (reference sequence). V shed 3 bases, J shed 5 bases, and the junction held 15 bases outside the gene matches. The CDR3 loop spans 19 amino acids. Here the CDR3 DNA reads TGTGCCACCAGCAGTGTAACTCCGGGACTAGCGGGAGAGCACAACGAGCAGTACTTC. Translating it yields CATSSVTPGLAGEHNEQYF.

The chain joins TRBV7-9 to TRBJ1-1, with D possibly being TRBD1 (6 bases). The germline V gene encodes CDR1 SEHNR and CDR2 FQNEAQ (reference sequence). The CDR3 totals 15 residues. V was pared by 4 bases and J by 1 base, with 13 bases between. CDR3 in amino acids: CASSSFRTENTEAFF. The CDR3 DNA reads as TGTGCCAGCAGCTCTTTTAGGACAGAGAACACTGAAGCTTTCTTT. The entire variable domain, with the rest obtained from reference TRBV7-9 and TRBJ1-1, is as follows: DTGVSQNPRHKITKRGQNVTFRCDPISEHNRLYWYRQTLGQGPEFLTYFQNEAQLEKSRLLSDRFSAERPKGSFSTLEIQRTEQGDSAMYLCASSSFRTENTEAFFGQGTRLTVV.

The V call is TRBV19, the J call TRBJ2-6, with D uncertain. From germline, CDR1 is LNHDA and CDR2 SQIVND (reference sequence). The CDR3 has 13 residues. V was trimmed by 6 bases and J by 4 bases, leaving 7 bases between them. The CDR3 is CASSTPGANVLTF. CDR3 DNA sequence: TGTGCCAGTAGCACCCCAGGGGCCAACGTCCTGACTTTC.

This clonotype was detected many times. The V and J genes are TRBV11-2 and TRBJ2-7; TRBD1 or TRBD2 may be the D gene (5 bases each). V was shortened by 5 bases and J by 3 bases, with 11 bases between the two germline ends. The CDR3 has 13 residues. The germline gives CDR1 SGHAT, CDR2 FQNNGV. This CDR3 reads CASSRRDDYEQYF. Written as DNA, the CDR3 is TGTGCCAGCAGCCGACGGGACGACTACGAGCAGTACTTC.

The J gene is TRBJ2-7, the V gene TRBV5-1; TRBD2 matches 11 bases. The germline gives CDR1 SGHRS, CDR2 YFSETQ. The V segment lost 4 bases and the J segment 3 bases; nucleotides outside the gene matches: 3. CDR3 length: 14 residues. CDR3 protein: CASSNTSGSYEQYF. CDR3 nucleotides: TGCGCCAGCAGCAATACTAGCGGGAGCTACGAGCAGTACTTC. Full variable domain (remainder filled in from reference TRBV5-1 and TRBJ2-7): KAGVTQTPRYLIKTRGQQVTLSCSPISGHRSVSWYQQTPGQGLQFLFEYFSETQRNKGNFPGRFSGRQFSNSRSEMNVSTLELGDSALYLCASSNTSGSYEQYFGPGTRLTVT.

In this sample, this clonotype turned up a few times. This chain joins TRBV7-9 and TRBJ2-7; perhaps TRBD1 as D (5 bases). Trimming left V 1 base short and J 4 bases short, with 14 bases between. The germline gives CDR1 SEHNR, CDR2 FQNEAQ (reference sequence). The CDR3 runs 15 residues. CDR3 sequence reads: CASSLEGAKVYEQYF. The CDR3 coding sequence is TGTGCCAGCAGCTTAGAAGGGGCAAAGGTTTACGAGCAGTACTTC.

This clonotype was seen many times. This sequence joins TRBV7-2 and TRBJ2-7, with TRBD1 matching 9 bases. This CDR3 is built from 14 residues. Germline lookup yields CDR1 SGHTA and CDR2 FQGNSA. V trimming: 8 bases; J trimming: 3 bases; junction bases outside the gene matches: 8. CDR3 in DNA: TGTGCCAGCGGAACCGGGACAGGGTACTACGAGCAGTACTTC. Its translation is CASGTGTGYYEQYF.

Worth noting for this clonotype: This may come from a read error, since a much larger clone is one base off. The V call is TRBV7-2, the J call TRBJ1-2; the D is unclear. This CDR3 has 17 amino acids. Germline lookup yields CDR1 SGHTA and CDR2 FQGNSA. V lost 2 bases to trimming and J lost 4 bases, with 20 bases between them. The CDR3 reads CASSLCGTHSSSYGYTF. DNA of the CDR3: TGTGCCAGCAGCTTATGCGGTACACACAGTTCTAGCTATGGCTACACCTTC.

At least ten counts were recorded for this clonotype. V is TRBV29-1 and J is TRBJ1-6; 7 nucleotides match TRBD1. Trimming at V came to 6 bases and at J to 5 bases, leaving 4 bases not matched to a gene. This CDR3 has 13 residues. Per the germline V gene, CDR1 is SQVTM and CDR2 is ANQGSEA. CDR3 nucleotide sequence: TGCAGCGTACAAGGGACAGATAATTCACCCCTCCACTTT. Translated, it gives CSVQGTDNSPLHF.

The rearrangement links TRBV7-2 to TRBJ1-1; D remains ambiguous. V was cut by 7 bases and J by 2 bases, with 5 bases left in between. Germline CDR1 is SGHTA and CDR2 is FQGNSA. The CDR3 length is 11 residues. For the CDR3, the DNA is TGTGCCAGCAACCAAAACACTGAAGCTTTCTTT. Protein: CASNQNTEAFF.

This clonotype occurred a few times. The chain is built from TRBV7-6 and TRBJ1-1; 12 bases line up with TRBD1. Losses at the gene ends were 4 bases for V and 9 bases for J; bases not matched to a gene: 9. This CDR3 contains 15 residues. CDR1 is SGHVS and CDR2 is FNYEAQ in the germline V gene. CDR3 loop: CASSSPGQGAAKAFF. The CDR3 DNA follows: TGTGCCAGCAGCTCGCCGGGACAGGGGGCAGCAAAAGCTTTCTTT.

This clonotype turned up a few times. This chain's CDR3 is CASSPAGGVEQYF. CDR3 DNA: TGTGCCAGCAGCCCAGCGGGCGGGGTCGAGCAGTACTTC. The J gene is TRBJ2-7, the V gene TRBV11-1; tentatively, D is TRBD2 (6 bases). This CDR3 is 13 amino acids long. V lost 5 bases, J lost 6 bases, and 14 bases lay in between. Germline loops: CDR1 SGHAT, CDR2 FQDESV (reference sequence). Full variable domain (rest looked up from reference TRBV11-1 and TRBJ2-7): EAEVAQSPRYKITEKSQAVAFWCDPISGHATLYWYRQILGQGPELLVQFQDESVVDDSQLPKDRFSAERLKGVDSTLKIQPAELGDSAMYLCASSPAGGVEQYFGPGTRLTVT.

This clonotype was found many times. The V gene is TRBV5-5, the J gene TRBJ1-6, with a weak D call TRBD1 (5 bases). The CDR3 runs to 14 residues. V lost 0 bases and J 8 bases, leaving 9 bases between the germline ends. In germline, CDR1 is SGHKS, CDR2 YYEKEE (reference sequence). CDR3 in DNA: TGTGCCAGCAGCTTGGGGCGGGGCGATTCACCCCTCCACTTT. This translates into CASSLGRGDSPLHF.

V gene TRBV5-4 combines with J gene TRBJ1-1, with a weak D call TRBD1 (5 bases). The CDR3 length is 14 residues. Trimming removed 0 bases at V and 4 bases at J, with 10 bases between. Germline values: CDR1 SGHNT, CDR2 YYREEE (reference sequence). This CDR3 is CASSLDVGGTEAFF. Here the CDR3 DNA reads TGTGCCAGCAGCTTGGACGTGGGGGGCACTGAAGCTTTCTTT. The full variable domain, with the rest looked up from reference TRBV5-4 and TRBJ1-1, is ETGVTQSPTHLIKTRGQQVTLRCSSQSGHNTVSWYQQALGQGPQFIFQYYREEENGRGNFPPRFSGLQFPNYSSELNVNALELDDSALYLCASSLDVGGTEAFFGQGTRLTVV.

This clonotype was detected only once. V and J are TRBV6-5 and TRBJ2-2; D call uncertain. The CDR3 consists of 13 residues. V gave up 6 bases and J gave up 6 bases, with 11 bases separating them. CDR1 and CDR2 from the germline V gene are MNHEY and SVGAGI. CDR3 sequence (DNA): TGTGCCAGCAGCCCCATAGGCCCCGGGGAGCTGTTTTTT. It encodes CASSPIGPGELFF.